A selection of T cell receptor beta chains follows, all from one sample in a study of beta chain features in type 1 diabetes. Sequencing was performed with immunoSEQ multiplex PCR; in TCRdb, only in-frame clones are kept and a portion is missing. Here the sample spans about 150,000 clones, around 10% being singletons. The source material was central memory CD4+ T cells from blood. Every receptor here comes from a man younger than 30 in good health. The CDR3 runs from the conserved cysteine through the conserved F or W. The D gene is left open where the match is weak. Rows give clone size only sometimes, using once, few, many, or a class for an expanded clone.

16,TRBV9,TRBJ1-6,few,TRBD1,TGTGCCAGCAGCGTCGAACAGGGGGCGAACAATTCACCCCTCCACTTT,CASSVEQGANNSPLHF
12,TRBV29-1,TRBJ2-3,-,-,TGCAGCGTAGCCGGGTCCACAGATACGCAGTATTTT,CSVAGSTDTQYF
13,TRBV12-5,TRBJ2-3,-,-,TGTGCTAGTGGTTTGGCAAACGGAGATACGCAGTATTTT,CASGLANGDTQYF
13,TRBV5-1,TRBJ2-5,-,-,TGCGCCAGCAGCGTGGGACTGGAAGAGACCCAGTACTTC,CASSVGLEETQYF
14,TRBV30,TRBJ1-5,-,-,TGTGCCTGGAGGCGGGGAAGTGACAATCAGCCCCAGCATTTT,CAWRRGSDNQPQHF
13,TRBV29-1,TRBJ2-1,-,-,TGCAGCGTTGAAGATCGGGGTTACGGTGAGCAGTTCTTC,CSVEDRGYGEQFF
15,TRBV5-6,TRBJ1-2,-,TRBD1,TGTGCCAGCAGCCAGATGCAGGGGGTCGGCTATGGCTACACCTTC,CASSQMQGVGYGYTF
16,TRBV14,TRBJ2-2,-,-,TGTGCCAGCAGCCGTCGAAAGGCAGAGAACACCGGGGAGCTGTTTTTT,CASSRRKAENTGELFF
14,TRBV29-1,TRBJ2-2,many,TRBD1,TGCAGCGTTCAAGGACAGGCGAACACCGGGGAGCTGTTTTTT,CSVQGQANTGELFF
13,TRBV21-1,TRBJ2-7,-,-,TGTGCCAGCAAGGGCGCTCGATCCTACGAGCAGTACTTC,CASKGARSYEQYF
16,TRBV5-6,TRBJ2-5,many,-,TGTGCCAGCAGCTCCCTGATAGGGAACGAGCAAGAGACCCAGTACTTC,CASSSLIGNEQETQYF
13,TRBV13,TRBJ2-3,-,-,TGTGCCAGCAGCTTAGCGGGAGTGGATACGCAGTATTTT,CASSLAGVDTQYF
12,TRBV5-8,TRBJ2-2,-,-,TGTGCCAGCAGCTTGGACGGCGGGGAGCTGTTTTTT,CASSLDGGELFF
15,TRBV11-2,TRBJ1-4,few,-,TGTGCCAGCAGCTTAGAGGGGTCCCGCAGTGAAAAACTGTTTTTT,CASSLEGSRSEKLFF
10,TRBV29-1,TRBJ2-7,few,-,TGCAGCGTTTTTACAGGGGGGGAGTACTTC,CSVFTGGEYF
14,TRBV30,TRBJ1-3,-,-,TGTGCCTGGTGTTCAGGGACCTCTGGAAACACCATATATTTT,CAWCSGTSGNTIYF
14,TRBV15,TRBJ2-5,few,TRBD2,TGTGCCACCACACGCGGGGGGGCGCAAGAGACCCAGTACTTC,CATTRGGAQETQYF
14,TRBV19,TRBJ2-5,-,TRBD2,TGTGCCACTTCCAGCGGGAGGGCCGGAGAGACCCAGTACTTC,CATSSGRAGETQYF
15,TRBV11-1,TRBJ2-7,few,TRBD1,TGTGCCAGCAGCTTTCCGGGACAGGGGGCCGACGAGCAGTACTTC,CASSFPGQGADEQYF
15,TRBV30,TRBJ2-4,-,TRBD1,TGTGCCTGGAGGGGGACAGGGGGATCCAAAAACATTCAGTACTTC,CAWRGTGGSKNIQYF
12,TRBV28,TRBJ2-7,few,-,TGTGCCAGCACCTTACCAGCCGGCGAGCAGTACTTC,CASTLPAGEQYF
16,TRBV6-1,TRBJ2-4,few,-,TGTGCCAGCAGTGGGATGGACAGCTTGAGGAAAAACATTCAGTACTTC,CASSGMDSLRKNIQYF
18,TRBV9,TRBJ2-3,-,-,TGTGCCAGCAGCCCCCGGGTGTGGGTTAGAGGTGACACAGATACGCAGTATTTT,CASSPRVWVRGDTDTQYF
17,TRBV18,TRBJ2-1,few,-,TGTGCCAGCTCACTACTTTCGCAGACTAGTGGTCGCAATGAGCAGTTCTTC,CASSLLSQTSGRNEQFF
15,TRBV9,TRBJ1-3,-,-,TGTGCCAGCAGCGTAGCTCACAGCTCTGGAAACACCATATATTTT,CASSVAHSSGNTIYF
15,TRBV4-2,TRBJ2-1,-,TRBD1,TGTGCCAGCAGCTCCGCCGGGACAGGGGTAAATGAGCAGTTCTTC,CASSSAGTGVNEQFF
12,TRBV29-1,TRBJ1-1,few,-,TGCAGCGTCGAGGGGATACGGACTGAAGCTTTCTTT,CSVEGIRTEAFF
14,TRBV2,TRBJ1-4,few,-,TGTGCCAGCACCAGGGCGACGACTAATGAAAAACTGTTTTTT,CASTRATTNEKLFF